One sample yielded the 14 T cell receptor beta chains listed below, sequenced in a study of long-term antiretroviral therapy in people with HIV. Version v3.0 of the immunoSEQ assay was performed at survey level. Sequenced by immunoSEQ multiplex PCR; TCRdb stores in-frame clones only, minus some. The table shows about 25,000 clones, with 75% to 90% occurring only once. The sequencing used unsorted PBMCs, collected 2.9 years after starting antiretroviral therapy. These receptors came from a man in his forties or fifties with HIV.

The V call is TRBV14, the J call TRBJ2-1; D gene unclear. The CDR3 runs to 12 residues. CDR1 SGHDN and CDR2 FVKESK come from the germline V gene. Trimming removed 3 bases at V and 4 bases at J, with 4 bases between. CDR3 bases: TGTGCCAGCAGCCACTCTTACAATGAGCAGTTCTTC. Its translation is CASSHSYNEQFF. The full variable domain, completed using reference TRBV14 and TRBJ2-1, is EAGVTQFPSHSVIEKGQTVTLRCDPISGHDNLYWYRRVMGKEIKFLLHFVKESKQDESGMPNNRFLAERTGGTYSTLKVQPAELEDSGVYFCASSHSYNEQFFGPGTRLTVL.

The chain couples TRBV7-2 to TRBJ1-1; 7 positions match TRBD1. The CDR3 is 15 amino acids. The germline gives CDR1 SGHTA, CDR2 FQGNSA. The V and J ends lost 6 bases and 10 bases, in that order; junction bases with no gene match: 17. The CDR3 nucleotides are TGTGCCAGCAGGGGGGACAGAGGGAAATTCGTTGGAGCTTTCTTT. This gives the protein CASRGDRGKFVGAFF.

The CDR3 reads CASSFGIRGQETQYF. The DNA for the CDR3 is TGTGCCAGCAGCTTTGGTATCAGGGGCCAAGAGACCCAGTACTTC. This chain joins TRBV5-6 and TRBJ2-5, with D tentatively TRBD1 (6 bases). Germline V gene sequence: CDR1 SGHDT, CDR2 YYEEEE. The V end lost 2 bases, the J end lost 1 base, and 12 bases lay between the germline ends. This CDR3 region has 15 residues. Based on the CDR3 plus reference TRBV5-6 and TRBJ2-5, the full variable domain is DAGVTQSPTHLIKTRGQQVTLRCSPKSGHDTVSWYQQALGQGPQFIFQYYEEEERQRGNFPDRFSGHQFPNYSSELNVNALLLGDSALYLCASSFGIRGQETQYFGPGTRLLVL.

The V and J genes are TRBV5-4 and TRBJ2-1, with 9 bases lining up with TRBD1. The germline V gene has CDR1 SGHNT and CDR2 YYREEE (reference sequence). The J segment lost 8 bases and the V segment lost 2 bases, leaving 5 bases of the junction unmatched. The CDR3 is made up of 14 amino acids. In DNA form, the CDR3 reads TGTGCCAGCAGCTTAACAGGGGGCATCGATGAGCAGTTCTTC. It yields the protein CASSLTGGIDEQFF. The full variable domain, rest sourced from reference TRBV5-4 and TRBJ2-1, is ETGVTQSPTHLIKTRGQQVTLRCSSQSGHNTVSWYQQALGQGPQFIFQYYREEENGRGNFPPRFSGLQFPNYSSELNVNALELDDSALYLCASSLTGGIDEQFFGPGTRLTVL.

The V and J genes are TRBV2 and TRBJ1-4; D gene uncertain. CDR1 and CDR2 from the germline V gene are SNHLY and FYNNEI. This CDR3 has 13 residues. V lost 11 bases and J lost 8, with 18 bases in between. The CDR3 DNA reads as TGTGCCTCCCAGATCCTACCAGAAGAAAAACTGTTTTTT. It is translated as CASQILPEEKLFF.

This clone has just one count. This chain connects TRBV18 to TRBJ2-1; tentative D call: TRBD2 (5 bases). The germline V gene has CDR1 KGHSH and CDR2 LQKENI. This CDR3 has 14 amino acids. Trimming took off 2 bases at V and 0 bases at J, with 5 bases between the two ends. This CDR3 reads CASSPGSSYNEQFF. CDR3 bases: TGTGCCAGCTCACCAGGGAGCTCCTACAATGAGCAGTTCTTC. Drawing the rest from reference TRBV18 and TRBJ2-1, the complete variable domain is NAGVMQNPRHLVRRRGQEARLRCSPMKGHSHVYWYRQLPEEGLKFMVYLQKENIIDESGMPKERFSAEFPKEGPSILRIQQVVRGDSAAYFCASSPGSSYNEQFFGPGTRLTVL.

V is TRBV5-5 and J is TRBJ1-5; TRBD1 matches 8 bases. Germline V gene sequence: CDR1 SGHKS, CDR2 YYEKEE (reference sequence). Losses at the gene ends were 0 bases for V and 3 bases for J; bases not matched to a gene: 2. The CDR3 totals 15 residues. The CDR3, as DNA: TGTGCCAGCAGCTTGGTGGGACAGGACAATCAGCCCCAGCATTTT. Amino acids: CASSLVGQDNQPQHF.

V is TRBV29-1 and J is TRBJ1-2; 7 bases match TRBD1. The CDR3 consists of 14 residues. Per the germline V gene, CDR1 is SQVTM and CDR2 is ANQGSEA. With V trimmed by 0 bases and J by 8 bases, 9 bases remained unmatched. The CDR3 nucleotides are TGCAGCGTTGAAGATGGAGACAGGGTGGGAGGCTACACCTTC. Amino acids: CSVEDGDRVGGYTF.

The rearrangement links TRBV13 to TRBJ1-2; D remains ambiguous. V gave up 5 bases and J gave up 4 bases, with 11 bases separating them. This CDR3 is built from 13 residues. Germline V gene lookup returns CDR1 PRHDT and CDR2 FYEKMQ (reference sequence). CDR3 coding DNA: TGTGCCAGCAGCGAGGTCCAGTCCTATGGCTACACCTTC. The encoded protein is CASSEVQSYGYTF.

V is TRBV30 and J is TRBJ1-2, with TRBD1 as a possible D gene (6 bases). The CDR3 runs 10 residues. Per germline, CDR1 GTSNPN and CDR2 SVGIG (reference sequence). CDR3 region: CVRGGYGYTF. In nucleotides, the CDR3 is TGTGTCAGGGGAGGATATGGCTACACCTTC. The whole variable domain, filled in from reference TRBV30 and TRBJ1-2, reads SQTIHQWPATLVQPVGSPLSLECTVEGTSNPNLYWYRQAAGRGLQLLFYSVGIGQISSEVPQNLSASRPQDRQFILSSKKLLLSDSGFYLCVRGGYGYTFGSGTRLTVV.

The chain recombines TRBV19 with TRBJ2-7; TRBD2 matches 7 bases. The germline CDR1 and CDR2 sequences are LNHDA and SQIVND (reference sequence). CDR3 length: 15 residues. V trimming: 3 bases; J trimming: 1 base; junction bases outside the gene matches: 6. CDR3 region: CASSISSGGSYEQYF. The CDR3 DNA is TGTGCCAGTAGTATTTCCTCGGGGGGTTCCTACGAGCAGTACTTC.

The chain uses TRBV25-1 and TRBJ1-3; no clear D gene. Trimming took off 1 base at V and 8 bases at J, with 12 bases between the two ends. This CDR3 is 14 amino acids long. Germline V gene lookup returns CDR1 MGHDK and CDR2 SYGVNS. CDR3 in DNA: TGTGCCAGCAGTGAATTCGCGGCGAGGGACACCATATATTTT. This encodes CASSEFAARDTIYF.

The chain couples TRBV7-9 to TRBJ2-4; D remains unclear. The CDR3 has 13 amino acids. Germline-derived CDR1 and CDR2 are SEHNR and FQNEAQ (reference sequence). Trimming pared 2 bases from V and 15 bases from J, leaving 17 bases between. Here the CDR3 reads CASSLLFPESSYF. In DNA, the CDR3 is TGTGCCAGCAGCTTATTATTCCCCGAGTCCTCGTACTTC.

The chain uses TRBV5-1 and TRBJ2-5, with TRBD2 matching over 8 bases. Trimming at V came to 3 bases and at J to 5 bases, leaving 9 bases not matched to a gene. Germline-derived CDR1 and CDR2 are SGHRS and YFSETQ. The CDR3 consists of 15 residues. As DNA, the CDR3 is TGCGCCAGCAGCTCTGAAGCGGGGGTAGGCGAGACCCAGTACTTC. This translates into CASSSEAGVGETQYF.